A selection of T cell receptor beta chains follows, all from one sample in a study of cytomegalovirus exposure and HLA in healthy donors. Sequenced by immunoSEQ multiplex PCR; TCRdb stores in-frame clones only, minus some. The sample shows around 140,000 clones, and 0.9% to 1% sits with its ten largest clones. The sample taken for sequencing was PBMCs. The receptors come from a male donor in good health and CMV-seronegative. Each CDR3 is given with its conserved first and last residue. The order of the fields is V gene, J gene, CDR3 protein.

v_call: TRBV6-5
j_call: TRBJ2-7
cdr3_aa: CASSLDRHEQYF

v_call: TRBV9
j_call: TRBJ2-5
cdr3_aa: CASSVGRGGTARETQYF

v_call: TRBV18
j_call: TRBJ2-3
cdr3_aa: CASSPQRGGTDTQYF

v_call: TRBV30
j_call: TRBJ2-7
cdr3_aa: CAWRGGQGGYEQYF

v_call: TRBV6-5
j_call: TRBJ1-6
cdr3_aa: CASSFTTAGNSPLHF

v_call: TRBV6-6
j_call: TRBJ1-5
cdr3_aa: CASKHSNQPQHF

v_call: TRBV5-1
j_call: TRBJ2-7
cdr3_aa: CASRFGQSSYEQYF

v_call: TRBV29-1
j_call: TRBJ2-5
cdr3_aa: CSVGGGPETQYF

v_call: TRBV28
j_call: TRBJ1-2
cdr3_aa: CASSFDQGVGYTF

v_call: TRBV10-3
j_call: TRBJ1-2
cdr3_aa: CAISESVRGYGYTF

v_call: TRBV5-6
j_call: TRBJ2-7
cdr3_aa: CASSRGGSSYEQYF

v_call: TRBV11-2
j_call: TRBJ2-3
cdr3_aa: CASSLSGTTDTQYF

v_call: TRBV4-3
j_call: TRBJ1-2
cdr3_aa: CASSQGTGEAYGYTF

v_call: TRBV28
j_call: TRBJ2-7
cdr3_aa: CASSPGLRAYEQYF

v_call: TRBV10-2
j_call: TRBJ2-5
cdr3_aa: CASSVWGGETQYF

v_call: TRBV10-3
j_call: TRBJ2-3
cdr3_aa: CAINQWAGATDTQYF

v_call: TRBV7-6
j_call: TRBJ2-2
cdr3_aa: CASSPSGTSLNTGELFF

v_call: TRBV2
j_call: TRBJ1-2
cdr3_aa: CANAGVANYGYTF

v_call: TRBV15
j_call: TRBJ1-5
cdr3_aa: CATSRDRFSNQPQHF

v_call: TRBV27
j_call: TRBJ2-1
cdr3_aa: CASSLRSGNEQFF

v_call: TRBV6-1
j_call: TRBJ2-2
cdr3_aa: CASSVQPSKSGRTYRELFF

v_call: TRBV27
j_call: TRBJ2-7
cdr3_aa: CASSSGQYLGEQYF

v_call: TRBV7-6
j_call: TRBJ1-1
cdr3_aa: CASSPQERGIMNTEAFF

v_call: TRBV7-9
j_call: TRBJ2-1
cdr3_aa: CASSLPQGTIRYNEQFF

v_call: TRBV7-9
j_call: TRBJ2-2
cdr3_aa: CASSFLTSGSTGELFF

v_call: TRBV30
j_call: TRBJ2-2
cdr3_aa: CAFPHSVLTPSLRNTGELFF

v_call: TRBV9
j_call: TRBJ1-1
cdr3_aa: CASSVGQGLENTEAFF